This T cell receptor (beta chain) was recorded in a study of blood T cell repertoires in COVID-19. The overall study: Specimens from acute and convalescent COVID-19 originated in the United States, Italy and Spain. The cDNA or gDNA used as material had been derived from T cells, B-cell-depleted T cells, or PBMCs.

Source study methods: By means of reference gene primer amplification, nucleated cell counts were estimated. TCRdb keeps only in-frame clones here, not all; method: immunoSEQ multiplex PCR. V, J and clone size reflect that table, while D and trimming were determined from the DNA. Among about 140,000 clones, almost 85% were seen once, and the ten largest hold 2.5% to 3.5%. The CDR3 loop spans 15 amino acids. The V gene end was trimmed by 6 bases and the J gene end by 0 bases; junction bases not matched to a gene: 7. Germline assignment: CDR1 KGHSH and CDR2 LQKENI. The clonotype comes from a man aged 45-65 years with acute or convalescent COVID-19. Sequencing used peripheral blood. The chain links TRBV18 to TRBJ1-1; the match to TRBD1 covers 7 bases. The CDR3 region is CASSRDRDMNTEAFF. CDR3 nucleotides: TGTGCCAGCTCGCGAGACAGGGACATGAACACTGAAGCTTTCTTT.